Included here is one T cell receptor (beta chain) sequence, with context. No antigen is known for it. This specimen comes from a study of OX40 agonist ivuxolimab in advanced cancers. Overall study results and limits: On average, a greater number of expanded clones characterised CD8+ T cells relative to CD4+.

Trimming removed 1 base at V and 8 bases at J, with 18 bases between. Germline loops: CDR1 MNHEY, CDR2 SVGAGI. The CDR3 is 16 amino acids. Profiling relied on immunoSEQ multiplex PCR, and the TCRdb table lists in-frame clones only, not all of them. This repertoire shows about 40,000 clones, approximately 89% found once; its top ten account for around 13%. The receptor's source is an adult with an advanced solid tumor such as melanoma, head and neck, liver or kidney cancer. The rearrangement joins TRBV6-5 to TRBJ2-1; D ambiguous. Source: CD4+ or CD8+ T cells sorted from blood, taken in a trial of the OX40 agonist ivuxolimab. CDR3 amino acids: CASSYWEKRSFDEQFF. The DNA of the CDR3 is TGTGCCAGCAGTTACTGGGAAAAGAGATCTTTCGATGAGCAGTTCTTC.